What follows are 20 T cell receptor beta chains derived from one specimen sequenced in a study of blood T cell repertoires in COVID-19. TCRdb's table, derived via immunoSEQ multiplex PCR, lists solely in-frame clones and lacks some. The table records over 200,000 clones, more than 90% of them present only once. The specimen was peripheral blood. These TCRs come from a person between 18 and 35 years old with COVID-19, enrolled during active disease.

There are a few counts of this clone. CDR3 in DNA: TGCGCCAGCAGCCAAGGGGGGTACAGGGGGTCCAACTATGGCTACACCTTC. Amino acid sequence: CASSQGGYRGSNYGYTF. The chain uses TRBV4-1 and TRBJ1-2, with 8 bases matching TRBD1. Germline values: CDR1 MGHRA, CDR2 YSYEKL. V was clipped by 1 base and J by 2 bases; unmatched bases: 9. CDR3 length equals 17 residues.

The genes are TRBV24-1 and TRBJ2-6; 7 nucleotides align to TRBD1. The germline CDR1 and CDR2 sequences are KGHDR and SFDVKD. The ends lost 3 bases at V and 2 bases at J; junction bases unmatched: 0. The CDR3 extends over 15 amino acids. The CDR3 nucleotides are TGTGCCACCAGTGATACAGGGGCTGGGGCCAACGTCCTGACTTTC. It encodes CATSDTGAGANVLTF.

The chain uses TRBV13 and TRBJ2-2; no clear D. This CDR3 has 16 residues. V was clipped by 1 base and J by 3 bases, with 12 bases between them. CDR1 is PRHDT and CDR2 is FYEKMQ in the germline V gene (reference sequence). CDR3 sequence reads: CASSLVTLRDTGELFF. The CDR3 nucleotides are TGTGCCAGCAGCTTAGTCACCCTGCGTGACACCGGGGAGCTGTTTTTT.

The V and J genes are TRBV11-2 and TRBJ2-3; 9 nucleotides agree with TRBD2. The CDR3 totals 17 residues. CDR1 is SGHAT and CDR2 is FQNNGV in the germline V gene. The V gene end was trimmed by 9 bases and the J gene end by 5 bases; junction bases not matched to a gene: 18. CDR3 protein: CASNPGVSGRRVDTQYF. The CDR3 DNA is TGTGCCAGTAACCCTGGGGTGAGCGGGAGGAGGGTAGATACGCAGTATTTT.

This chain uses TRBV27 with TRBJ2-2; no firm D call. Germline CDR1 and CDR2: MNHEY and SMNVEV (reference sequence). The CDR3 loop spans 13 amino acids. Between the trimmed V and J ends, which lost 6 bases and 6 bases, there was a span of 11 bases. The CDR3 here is CASRRRDPGELFF. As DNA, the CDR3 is TGTGCCAGCAGAAGGAGAGACCCCGGGGAGCTGTTTTTT.

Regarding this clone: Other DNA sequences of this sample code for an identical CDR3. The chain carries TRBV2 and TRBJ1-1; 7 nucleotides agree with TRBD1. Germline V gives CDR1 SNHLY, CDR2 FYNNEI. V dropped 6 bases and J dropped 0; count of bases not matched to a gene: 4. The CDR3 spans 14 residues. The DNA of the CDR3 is TGTGCCAGCAGCCCGGGACAGTTGAACACTGAAGCTTTCTTT. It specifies CASSPGQLNTEAFF.

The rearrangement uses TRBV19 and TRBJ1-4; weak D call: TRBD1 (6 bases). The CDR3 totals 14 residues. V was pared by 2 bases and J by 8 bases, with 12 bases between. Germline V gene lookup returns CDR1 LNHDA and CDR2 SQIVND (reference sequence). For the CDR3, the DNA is TGTGCCAGTAGTATATTTCAGGGGTCGGAAAAACTGTTTTTT. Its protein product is CASSIFQGSEKLFF.

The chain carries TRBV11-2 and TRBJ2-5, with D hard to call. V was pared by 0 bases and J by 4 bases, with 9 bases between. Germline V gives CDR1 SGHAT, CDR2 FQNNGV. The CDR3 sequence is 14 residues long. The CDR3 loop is CASSLEQIGETQYF. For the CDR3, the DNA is TGTGCCAGCAGCTTAGAACAGATTGGAGAGACCCAGTACTTC.

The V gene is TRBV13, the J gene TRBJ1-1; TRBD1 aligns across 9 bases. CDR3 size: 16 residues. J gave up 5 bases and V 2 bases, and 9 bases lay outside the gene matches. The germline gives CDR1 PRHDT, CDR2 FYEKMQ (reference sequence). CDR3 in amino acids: CASSLYLGTGRTEAFF. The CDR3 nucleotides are TGTGCCAGCAGCTTATATCTGGGGACAGGGAGAACTGAAGCTTTCTTT.

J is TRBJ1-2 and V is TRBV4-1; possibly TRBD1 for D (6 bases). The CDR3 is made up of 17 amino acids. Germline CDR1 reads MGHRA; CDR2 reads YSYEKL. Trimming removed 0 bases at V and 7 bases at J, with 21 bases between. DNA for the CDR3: TGCGCCAGCAGCCAAGATAGACCAGGGACACTGGGCGGTGGCTACACCTTC. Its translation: CASSQDRPGTLGGGYTF.

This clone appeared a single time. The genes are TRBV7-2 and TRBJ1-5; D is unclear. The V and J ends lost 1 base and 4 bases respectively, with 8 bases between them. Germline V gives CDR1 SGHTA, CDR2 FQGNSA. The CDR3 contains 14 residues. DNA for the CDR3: TGTGCCAGCAGCTTAGTTAACGGGAATCAGCCCCAGCATTTT. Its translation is CASSLVNGNQPQHF.

The chain's CDR3 is CASSLAGGRPDTQYF. In nucleotides, the CDR3 is TGTGCCAGCAGCTTAGCGGGGGGGCGGCCAGATACGCAGTATTTT. V is TRBV7-8 and J is TRBJ2-3; D perhaps matches TRBD2 (7 bases). Germline lookup yields CDR1 SGHVS and CDR2 FQNEAQ. CDR3 size: 15 residues. Trimming removed 0 bases from V and 4 bases from J, with 11 bases in between.

The CDR3 protein is CASSARAVNTQYF. In DNA, the CDR3 is TGTGCCAGCAGCGCCAGGGCGGTTAATACGCAGTATTTT. The chain combines TRBV5-4 with TRBJ2-3; TRBD1 might be the D (5 bases). CDR1 is SGHNT and CDR2 is YYREEE in the germline V gene (reference sequence). Trimming left V 4 bases short and J 7 bases short, with 13 bases between. This CDR3 is 13 amino acids long.

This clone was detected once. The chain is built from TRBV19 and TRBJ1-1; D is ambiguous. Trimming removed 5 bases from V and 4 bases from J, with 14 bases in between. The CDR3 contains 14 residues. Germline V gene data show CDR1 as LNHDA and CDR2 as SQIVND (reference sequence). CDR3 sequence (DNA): TGTGCCAGTAGTCAACAGAGTGAATTCACTGAAGCTTTCTTT. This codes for CASSQQSEFTEAFF.

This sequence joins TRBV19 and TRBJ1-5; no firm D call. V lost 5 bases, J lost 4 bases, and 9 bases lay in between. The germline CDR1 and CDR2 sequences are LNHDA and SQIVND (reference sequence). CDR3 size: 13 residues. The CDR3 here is CASSYSDNQPQHF. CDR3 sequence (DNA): TGTGCCAGTAGTTACAGTGATAATCAGCCCCAGCATTTT.

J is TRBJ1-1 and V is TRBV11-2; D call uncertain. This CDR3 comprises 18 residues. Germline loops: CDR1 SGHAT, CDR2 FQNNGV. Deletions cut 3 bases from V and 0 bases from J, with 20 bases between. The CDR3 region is CASSFVPGSNTMNTEAFF. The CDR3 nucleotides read TGTGCCAGCAGCTTCGTTCCGGGGTCCAACACCATGAACACTGAAGCTTTCTTT.

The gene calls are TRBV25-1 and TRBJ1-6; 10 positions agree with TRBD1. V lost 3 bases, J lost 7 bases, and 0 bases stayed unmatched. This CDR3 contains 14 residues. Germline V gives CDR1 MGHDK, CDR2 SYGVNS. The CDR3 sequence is CASSEDRGNSPLHF. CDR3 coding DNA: TGTGCCAGCAGTGAGGACAGGGGGAATTCACCCCTCCACTTT. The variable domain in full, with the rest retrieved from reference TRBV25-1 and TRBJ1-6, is EADIYQTPRYLVIGTGKKITLECSQTMGHDKMYWYQQDPGMELHLIHYSYGVNSTEKGDLSSESTVSRIRTEHFPLTLESARPSHTSQYLCASSEDRGNSPLHFGNGTRLTVT.

CDR3: CASSTWTEQFF. CDR3 coding DNA: TGTGCCAGCAGTACATGGACAGAGCAGTTCTTC. V and J are TRBV27 and TRBJ2-1, with D possibly TRBD1 on 5 matching bases. V shed 5 bases and J shed 10 bases, with 9 bases lying between them. The CDR3 covers 11 residues. Germline V CDR1 and CDR2: MNHEY, SMNVEV (reference sequence).

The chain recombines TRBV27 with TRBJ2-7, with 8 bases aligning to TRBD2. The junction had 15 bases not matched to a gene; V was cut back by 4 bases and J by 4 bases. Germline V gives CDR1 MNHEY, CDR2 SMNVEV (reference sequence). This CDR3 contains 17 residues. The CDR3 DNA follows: TGTGCCAGCAGTTCCGTGGCGTTAAGCGGGAGAGAGTACGAGCAGTACTTC. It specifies CASSSVALSGREYEQYF.

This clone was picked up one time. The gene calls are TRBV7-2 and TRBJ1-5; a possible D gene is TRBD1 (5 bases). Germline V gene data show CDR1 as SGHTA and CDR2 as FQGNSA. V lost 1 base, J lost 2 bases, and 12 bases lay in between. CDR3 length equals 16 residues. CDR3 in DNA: TGTGCCAGCAGCTTAGGGAGGGGCTGGGGCAATCAGCCCCAGCATTTT. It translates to CASSLGRGWGNQPQHF.